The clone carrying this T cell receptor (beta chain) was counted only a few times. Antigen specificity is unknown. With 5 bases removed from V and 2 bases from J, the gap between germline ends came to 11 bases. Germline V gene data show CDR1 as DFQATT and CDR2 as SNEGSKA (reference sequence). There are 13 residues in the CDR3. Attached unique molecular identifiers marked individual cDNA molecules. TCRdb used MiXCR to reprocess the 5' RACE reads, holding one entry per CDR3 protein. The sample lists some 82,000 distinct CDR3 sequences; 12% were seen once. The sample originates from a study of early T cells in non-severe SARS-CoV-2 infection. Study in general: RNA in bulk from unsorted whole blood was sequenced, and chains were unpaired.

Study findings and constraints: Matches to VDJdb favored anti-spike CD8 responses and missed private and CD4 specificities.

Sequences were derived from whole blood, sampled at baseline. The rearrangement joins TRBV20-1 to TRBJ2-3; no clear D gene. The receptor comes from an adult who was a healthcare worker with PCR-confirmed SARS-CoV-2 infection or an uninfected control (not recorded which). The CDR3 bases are TGCAGTGCTCACCTGGCGAACACAGATACGCAGTATTTT. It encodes CSAHLANTDTQYF.